A single sample gave rise to the 26 T cell receptor beta chains below, sequenced in a study of tumor-infiltrating lymphocytes in primary liver carcinoma. For each extraction, RNA and DNA were obtained together from around 18-30 mg of unsorted bulk tissue. Production of TCR beta cDNA used roughly 0.55 ug total RNA together with a constant-region primer. What produced the TCR beta libraries was three nested multiplex PCR rounds using slightly modified ARM-PCR. Researchers ran the first two PCR rounds for roughly 11 cycles each with TRBV1-TRBV30 forward primers and a C-beta reverse primer. TCRdb used MiXCR to reprocess the multiplex PCR reads, holding one entry per CDR3 protein. This table has tens of thousands of distinct CDR3 sequences, about two thirds appearing once. The sequenced sample was liver tumor tissue from sampling region 4. Subset given: tumor region T4, right-lateral pole. These TCRs come from a middle-aged man with primary liver carcinoma and hepatitis B virus infection.

Points on this clonotype: The junction and the germline gene differ at one end; a read error may be behind it. The chain uses TRBV6-5 and TRBJ2-7; 10 nucleotides match TRBD2. From germline, CDR1 is MNHEY and CDR2 SVGAGI. CDR3 size: 15 residues. DNA for the CDR3: TGTACCAGCAGTCATCGGGCTAGCGGGGGCTACGAGCAGTACTTC. Translating gives CTSSHRASGGYEQYF.

A remark on this clonotype: A junction boundary mismatches the germline segment, possibly from a read error. V usage is TRBV11-2 and J usage is TRBJ2-1, with 9 bases matching TRBD2. Germline V gene lookup returns CDR1 SGHAT and CDR2 FQNNGV. The CDR3 runs to 16 residues. The CDR3 reads CVSTLELLAGMNEQLF. The CDR3 region has the DNA TGTGTCAGCACCTTAGAGCTCCTAGCGGGGATGAATGAGCAGCTCTTC.

The chain uses TRBV6-5 and TRBJ1-6; D gene ambiguous. V lost 6 bases and J 7 bases, leaving 10 bases between the germline ends. The CDR3 sequence is 13 residues long. Germline V gene sequence: CDR1 MNHEY, CDR2 SVGAGI. The CDR3 nucleotides read TGTGCCAGCAGGGCTTGGCACAATTCACCCCTCCACTTT. It specifies CASRAWHNSPLHF.

Turning to this clonotype: Given the absence of the conserved phenylalanine or tryptophan at the CDR3 end, a read error is likely. The chain has TRBV11-2 and TRBJ2-2; no definite D call. This CDR3 has 17 residues. The germline gives CDR1 SGHAT, CDR2 FQNNGV. The CDR3 region is CANSLALEGTNTGELFI. Here the CDR3 DNA reads TGTGCCAACAGCTTAGCATTAGAAGGGACGAACACCGGGGAGCTGTTTATT.

In regard to this clonotype: At one end the junction does not follow the germline gene, possibly because of a read error. The DNA for the CDR3 is TGTGCCAGCAGTTCATGGGACTCCGGGGCCAACGTCGTGACTTTC. Translating it yields CASSSWDSGANVVTF. The chain is built from TRBV28 and TRBJ2-6; possibly TRBD2 for D (6 bases). Germline V gene sequence: CDR1 MDHEN, CDR2 SYDVKM. The CDR3 contains 15 residues. The full variable domain, with the rest looked up from reference TRBV28 and TRBJ2-6, is DVKVTQSSRYLVKRTGEKVFLECVQDMDHENMFWYRQDPGLGLRLIYFSYDVKMKEKGDIPEGYSVSREKKERFSLILESASTNQTSMYLCASSSWDSGANVVTFGAGSRLTVL.

Turning to this clonotype: One end of the junction fails to match germline, which may point to a read error. V usage is TRBV12-5 and J usage is TRBJ2-3; 7 bases match TRBD2. The CDR3 has 15 amino acids. The germline gives CDR1 LGHNT, CDR2 FRNRAP. The CDR3 spells CTSGYEAGRTDTQYF. The CDR3 DNA reads TGTACTAGTGGTTATGAAGCGGGACGCACAGATACGCAGTATTTT.

For this clonotype: A read error may produce the germline difference seen at one junction end. V is TRBV11-2 and J is TRBJ2-2; 8 bases are a match to TRBD2. The germline CDR1 and CDR2 sequences are SGHAT and FQNNGV. CDR3 length: 15 residues. The CDR3: CGSSFAGSNSGGLFF. The CDR3, as DNA: TGTGGCAGCAGCTTTGCGGGATCGAACAGCGGGGGGCTGTTTTTT. Full variable domain (missing parts from reference TRBV11-2 and TRBJ2-2): EAGVAQSPRYKIIEKRQSVAFWCNPISGHATLYWYQQILGQGPKLLIQFQNNGVVDDSQLPKDRFSAERLKGVDSTLKIQPAKLEDSAVYLCGSSFAGSNSGGLFFGEGSRLTVL.

The chain carries TRBV30 and TRBJ1-2; D is uncertain. The CDR3 has 12 residues. The V gene lost 2 bases and the J gene lost 9 bases, with 13 bases spanning the gap. The germline V gene has CDR1 GTSNPN and CDR2 SVGIG (reference sequence). CDR3 sequence (DNA): TGTGCCTGGAGTCCATCAGGCGGTAGCTACACCTTC. Translating gives CAWSPSGGSYTF.

About this clonotype itself: One end of the junction varies from germline; a read error may be responsible. The rearrangement uses TRBV4-1 and TRBJ1-2; 7 bases line up with TRBD1. The CDR3 consists of 14 residues. The germline V gene has CDR1 MGHRA and CDR2 YSYEKL. CDR3 nucleotides: TGCGCCAGCAGCCAAGAGGACAGGAGCTATGGCTACACTTTC. This sequence encodes CASSQEDRSYGYTF.

This clonotype was picked up one time. The chain employs TRBV6-6 and TRBJ1-5, with 9 bases aligning to TRBD1. Germline assignment: CDR1 MNHNY and CDR2 SVGAGI (reference sequence). This CDR3 contains 14 residues. The J segment lost 4 bases and the V segment lost 7 bases, leaving 5 bases of the junction unmatched. CDR3 sequence: CASTRGQGNQPQHF. For the CDR3, the DNA is TGTGCCAGCACCCGCGGACAGGGGAATCAGCCCCAGCATTTT.

As for this clonotype: Mismatch with germline at one junction end may stem from a read error. The chain carries TRBV11-2 and TRBJ2-7, with D unresolved. The CDR3 spans 14 residues. Germline values: CDR1 SGHAT, CDR2 FQNNGV. The CDR3 nucleotides read TGTGCCTGCAGCTTTCACGGAGCTTCCTACGAGCAGTACTTC. It yields the protein CACSFHGASYEQYF.

Of note for this clonotype: A much more abundant neighbour one base away suggests this may be a read error. V and J are TRBV5-5 and TRBJ1-5, with TRBD1 identical over 8 bases. The germline gives CDR1 SGHKS, CDR2 YYEKEE (reference sequence). The CDR3 has 15 amino acids. J was trimmed by 7 bases and V by 2 bases; bases with no gene match: 8. Here the CDR3 reads CASSFSGTGGQPQHF. DNA of the CDR3: TGTGCCAGCAGCTTTTCTGGTACAGGGGGGCAGCCCCAGCATTTT.

As concerns this clonotype: A read error may be the cause here, since a much bigger clone is one base away. The gene calls are TRBV11-1 and TRBJ1-6; D is perhaps TRBD1 (5 bases). Germline V gene data show CDR1 as SGHAT and CDR2 as FQDESV (reference sequence). This CDR3 has 13 residues. V lost 5 bases and J 9 bases, leaving 11 bases between the germline ends. The CDR3 DNA sequence: TGTGCCAGCAGCAGGACACGGGGTTCACCCCTCCACTTT. Translating gives CASSRTRGSPLHF.

This clonotype was recorded many times. This chain uses TRBV19 with TRBJ2-1; D perhaps matches TRBD2 (6 bases). The germline V and J ends were trimmed by 8 bases and 3 bases, with 17 bases remaining between them. CDR1 LNHDA and CDR2 SQIVND come from the germline V gene (reference sequence). CDR3 length equals 15 residues. The CDR3 nucleotides read TGTGCCAGTTGTCCGGGAGATCCCCTCTACAATGAGCAGTTCTTC. It yields the protein CASCPGDPLYNEQFF.

This clonotype was seen a few times. The CDR3 sequence: CASSLDSGPNYGYTF. The CDR3 DNA reads as TGTGCCAGCAGCTTAGATAGCGGCCCTAACTATGGCTACACCTTC. The chain recombines TRBV7-2 with TRBJ1-2; D not certain. The CDR3 has 15 residues. Trimming removed 1 base from V and 0 bases from J, with 9 bases in between. The germline gives CDR1 SGHTA, CDR2 FQGNSA. The full variable domain, its missing parts supplied by reference TRBV7-2 and TRBJ1-2, is GAGVSQSPSNKVTEKGKDVELRCDPISGHTALYWYRQSLGQGLEFLIYFQGNSAPDKSGLPSDRFSAERTGGSVSTLTIQRTQQEDSAVYLCASSLDSGPNYGYTFGSGTRLTVV.

The chain is built from TRBV11-2 and TRBJ2-3, with 10 bases lining up with TRBD2. The CDR3 spans 18 residues. In germline, CDR1 is SGHAT, CDR2 FQNNGV. V gave up 1 base and J gave up 5 bases; unmatched junction bases: 12. CDR3 amino acids: CASSLGVASGRAEDTQYF. The CDR3 DNA sequence: TGTGCCAGCAGCTTAGGAGTGGCCAGCGGGAGGGCCGAAGATACGCAGTATTTT.

Comment on this clonotype: The junction differs from germline at one of its ends, possibly a read error. This chain joins TRBV7-9 and TRBJ2-3; 8 bases align to TRBD2. Germline values: CDR1 SEHNR, CDR2 FQNEAQ (reference sequence). The CDR3 extends over 15 amino acids. This CDR3 is CPSSPGGTSSYTQYF. Here the CDR3 DNA reads TGTCCCAGCAGCCCTGGGGGGACTAGTTCGTATACGCAGTATTTT.

On this clonotype: One end of the junction does not line up with germline, which may come from a read error. This sequence joins TRBV12-3 or TRBV12-4 and TRBJ2-5; weak D call: TRBD1 (6 bases). The CDR3 covers 14 residues. This CDR3 is CAGSLSGVPETQYF. The DNA for the CDR3 is TGTGCCGGCAGTTTGTCAGGGGTGCCAGAGACCCAGTACTTC.

A note on this clonotype: The conserved phenylalanine or tryptophan is not found at the CDR3 terminus, so this likely reflects a read error. The chain recombines TRBV29-1 with TRBJ2-7; TRBD1 or TRBD2 may be the D gene (5 bases each). The CDR3 spans 12 residues. Per the germline V gene, CDR1 is SQVTM and CDR2 is ANQGSEA. CDR3 sequence: CSVGRDGYEQYL. Written as DNA, the CDR3 is TGTAGCGTTGGCAGGGACGGCTACGAGCAGTACTTA.

V gene TRBV11-2 combines with J gene TRBJ2-1; D uncertain. Germline lookup yields CDR1 SGHAT and CDR2 FQNNGV. This CDR3 spans 16 amino acids. V was clipped by 9 bases and J by 6 bases, with 24 bases between them. The CDR3 DNA reads TGTGCCAGAAGCCAACTAAACCCCGAGGTTGCCAATGAGCAGTTCTTC. It encodes CARSQLNPEVANEQFF.

Notes on this clonotype: The junction does not match germline at one end; this may be a read error. The J gene is TRBJ2-3, the V gene TRBV11-1; maybe TRBD1 (5 bases). Germline V gives CDR1 SGHAT, CDR2 FQDESV (reference sequence). The CDR3 loop spans 19 amino acids. CDR3 nucleotides: TGTGTCAGCAGCTCTAGGGGAAGCTCTGTTGGAGCCCGCACAGATACGCAGTATTTT. Protein: CVSSSRGSSVGARTDTQYF.

The chain has TRBV11-2 and TRBJ1-1, with D possibly matching TRBD1 (5 bases). Germline CDR1 and CDR2: SGHAT and FQNNGV. The CDR3 has 16 residues. Trimming removed 5 bases at V and 4 bases at J, with 20 bases between. The CDR3 spells CASSRGMPGFFTEAFF. The CDR3 nucleotides read TGTGCCAGCAGCCGAGGTATGCCAGGGTTCTTCACTGAAGCTTTCTTT.

This clonotype was seen a single time. Relative to the germline gene, one junction end is altered; a read error may explain this. The chain uses TRBV11-2 and TRBJ2-5; D uncertain. CDR3 size: 15 residues. Germline CDR1 and CDR2: SGHAT and FQNNGV. CDR3 residues: CVSRSLGSAQEIQYF. The CDR3 DNA follows: TGTGTCAGCAGATCCCTGGGCTCGGCCCAAGAGATCCAGTACTTC. Supplemented by reference TRBV11-2 and TRBJ2-5, the full variable domain reads EAGVAQSPRYKIIEKRQSVAFWCNPISGHATLYWYQQILGQGPKLLIQFQNNGVVDDSQLPKDRFSAERLKGVDSTLKIQPAKLEDSAVYLCVSRSLGSAQEIQYFGPGTRLLVL.

This clonotype appeared once. Here the CDR3 omits its conserved ending phenylalanine or tryptophan, so a read error is the likely source. The limits of the CDR3 on the DNA are not certain, so only TCRdb's listed CDR3 is given. The chain uses TRBV7-8 and TRBJ2-1; TRBD2, the table's D call, lacks a check against the DNA. Germline lookup yields CDR1 SGHVS and CDR2 FQNEAQ. Ends included, the CDR3 has 18 residues. This CDR3 is CASSPLGGSAVSYNEQFV.

This clonotype was seen ten or more times. The V gene is TRBV6-2 or TRBV6-3, the J gene TRBJ2-7; D not certain. The germline CDR1 and CDR2 sequences are MNHEY and SVGEGT. The CDR3 has 12 amino acids. Trimming took 0 bases from V and 2 from J, leaving 2 bases between them. CDR3 in amino acids: CASSYSAYEQYF. The CDR3 DNA follows: TGTGCCAGCAGTTACTCCGCCTACGAGCAGTACTTC.

This clonotype was seen ten or more times. V and J are TRBV29-1 and TRBJ2-6; 14 bases agree with TRBD2. The CDR3 runs 18 residues. Per germline, CDR1 SQVTM and CDR2 ANQGSEA. With 4 bases clipped from V and 0 bases from J, the junction kept 5 bases outside the gene matches. The CDR3 DNA reads TGCAGCGTTGGAGGGACTAGCGGGAGCCTCTCTGGGGCCAACGTCCTGACTTTC. Amino acids: CSVGGTSGSLSGANVLTF.